This entry lists 10 T cell receptor beta chains sequenced from one sample in a study of CD8 T cells in ankylosing spondylitis. TCRdb called the 5' RACE reads again in MiXCR, with one record for every CDR3 protein. The table shows some 700,000 distinct CDR3 sequences, with 19% occurring only once. Study-wide points: The study identified a TCR beta motif of eight highly homologous variants that appeared characteristic of ankylosing spondylitis blood.

No antigen has been identified for these receptors. The specimen was blood, either unsorted or a sorted T cell fraction (not recorded which). The receptors derive from a male donor with ankylosing spondylitis.

The rearrangement links TRBV2 to TRBJ2-1; D might be TRBD1 (6 bases). Trimming shortened V by 4 bases and J by 6 bases, and 19 bases separated the two germline ends. The CDR3 totals 16 residues. Looked up from germline, CDR1 is SNHLY and CDR2 is FYNNEI. The CDR3, as DNA: TGTGCCAGCAGTGGGGGGTTGGACAGTGGTGGCAATGAGCAGTTCTTC. This gives the protein CASSGGLDSGGNEQFF.

This clonotype was observed once. V gene TRBV7-8 combines with J gene TRBJ2-1; 7 bases are a match to TRBD2. Per the germline V gene, CDR1 is SGHVS and CDR2 is FQNEAQ. The CDR3 loop spans 15 amino acids. Trimming took 1 base from V and 3 from J; bases not matched to a gene: 3. The CDR3 DNA follows: TGTGCCAGCAGCTTAGGCGAGCGGGGCTACAATGAGCAGTTCTTC. This gives the protein CASSLGERGYNEQFF.

This clonotype was recorded a few times. This rearrangement joins TRBV15 to TRBJ2-2; a weak D match, TRBD2 (5 bases). The CDR3 is made up of 21 amino acids. Trimming shortened V by 2 bases and J by 6 bases, and 31 bases separated the two germline ends. Germline V gene data show CDR1 as LNHNV and CDR2 as YYDKDF (reference sequence). The CDR3 loop reads CATSRLLAIGNPAKMAGELFF. The CDR3 nucleotides read TGTGCCACCAGCAGATTGTTAGCGATCGGGAACCCTGCTAAAATGGCCGGGGAGCTGTTTTTT.

The chain's CDR3 is CASSLGPRANTEAFF. CDR3 nucleotide sequence: TGTGCCAGCAGCTTAGGTCCCAGGGCGAACACTGAAGCTTTCTTT. The chain recombines TRBV7-6 with TRBJ1-1, with D perhaps matching TRBD1 (5 bases). This CDR3 region has 15 residues. Per the germline V gene, CDR1 is SGHVS and CDR2 is FNYEAQ. Trimming took off 1 base at V and 1 base at J, with 10 bases between the two ends. Full variable domain (remainder filled in from reference TRBV7-6 and TRBJ1-1): GAGVSQSPRYKVTKRGQDVALRCDPISGHVSLYWYRQALGQGPEFLTYFNYEAQQDKSGLPNDRFSAERPEGSISTLTIQRTEQRDSAMYRCASSLGPRANTEAFFGQGTRLTVV.

J is TRBJ2-7 and V is TRBV5-6; tentative D call: TRBD1 (5 bases). The CDR3 totals 14 residues. Trimming cost V 4 bases and J 2 bases, with 13 bases left between them. The germline V gene encodes CDR1 SGHDT and CDR2 YYEEEE. The CDR3 DNA reads TGTGCCAGCAGCCGAACGGCAGGGACCTACGAGCAGTACTTC. It encodes CASSRTAGTYEQYF.

The J gene is TRBJ2-1, the V gene TRBV19, with TRBD2 matching 8 bases. V dropped 1 base and J dropped 9; count of bases not matched to a gene: 2. The length of the CDR3 is 13 residues. Looked up from germline, CDR1 is LNHDA and CDR2 is SQIVND (reference sequence). DNA of the CDR3: TGTGCCAGTAGTATAGGTCTAGCGGGTGAGCAGTTCTTC. It yields the protein CASSIGLAGEQFF.

The V gene is TRBV5-1, the J gene TRBJ2-2; D possibly corresponds to TRBD1 (5 bases). Trimming pared 4 bases from V and 3 bases from J, leaving 10 bases between. Germline CDR1 SGHRS, CDR2 YFSETQ. The CDR3 extends over 14 amino acids. The CDR3 sequence is CASSQGADTGELFF. DNA for the CDR3: TGCGCCAGCAGCCAAGGGGCGGACACCGGGGAGCTGTTTTTT.

This clonotype was observed at least ten times. The chain is built from TRBV29-1 and TRBJ1-2; D unclear. Trimming removed 1 base at V and 4 bases at J, with 4 bases between. CDR3 size: 11 residues. Germline CDR1 and CDR2: SQVTM and ANQGSEA. The CDR3 nucleotides are TGCAGCGTTGAAGGGCTCTATGGCTACACCTTC. It translates to CSVEGLYGYTF.

This clonotype was seen a few times. This chain connects TRBV5-1 to TRBJ1-6; a weak D match, TRBD1 (5 bases). Per the germline V gene, CDR1 is SGHRS and CDR2 is YFSETQ. This CDR3 is 16 amino acids long. V lost 0 bases, J lost 5 bases, and 12 bases lay in between. CDR3 residues: CASSLATASNNSPLHF. CDR3 coding DNA: TGCGCCAGCAGCTTGGCGACAGCCTCTAATAATTCACCCCTCCACTTT.

The chain uses TRBV20-1 and TRBJ2-3, with a tentative D call TRBD2 (6 bases). Germline V gene data show CDR1 as DFQATT and CDR2 as SNEGSKA (reference sequence). The CDR3 contains 14 residues. Between the trimmed V and J ends, which lost 5 bases and 1 base, there was a span of 13 bases. For the CDR3, the DNA is TGCAGTGCTCCCCCCCCGGGGGGCACAGATACGCAGTATTTT. It translates to CSAPPPGGTDTQYF.